The rows below give T cell receptor beta chains drawn from one sample of a study of cytomegalovirus exposure and HLA in healthy donors. Sequencing was performed with immunoSEQ multiplex PCR; in TCRdb, only in-frame clones are kept and a portion is missing. The sample has roughly 200,000 clones, 10% to 15% seen once. The sequenced material came from PBMCs. The source of these receptors is a man in his fifties in good health and CMV-seropositive. Both conserved end residues are part of each CDR3. A D gene is named only where the DNA matches it firmly. Rows give clone size only sometimes, using once, few, many, or a class for an expanded clone.

D gene,V gene,J gene,clone size,CDR3 DNA,CDR3 protein
.,TRBV6-6,TRBJ1-4,.,TGTGCCAGCAGTTACGCAGCAACTAATGAAAAACTGTTTTTT,CASSYAATNEKLFF
.,TRBV9,TRBJ1-1,few,TGTGCCAGCAGCGTAGGGGCAGGGAACACTGAAGCTTTCTTT,CASSVGAGNTEAFF
TRBD1,TRBV7-2,TRBJ1-6,few,TGTGCCAGCAGCTTAAGGGACAGGGATTCACCCCTCCACTTT,CASSLRDRDSPLHF
.,TRBV6-5,TRBJ1-1,.,TGTGCCAGCAAAAGAGATCAGGTGCCGGGGACTGAAGCTTTCTTT,CASKRDQVPGTEAFF
.,TRBV5-1,TRBJ2-1,few,TGCGCCAGCAGCTTCCTCCGGGACATATACAATGAGCAGTTCTTC,CASSFLRDIYNEQFF
TRBD2,TRBV7-3,TRBJ2-5,few,TGTGCCAGCAGCAAGCGGGGGACCCTCCAAGAGACCCAGTACTTC,CASSKRGTLQETQYF
.,TRBV7-2,TRBJ1-4,few,TGTGCCAGCAGCTTAGGGCGGGGTCTCGAAAAACTGTTTTTT,CASSLGRGLEKLFF
TRBD1,TRBV27,TRBJ1-2,few,TGTGCCAGCCGGGACAGGGGGCGATCAGGCTACACCTTC,CASRDRGRSGYTF
.,TRBV4-2,TRBJ1-2,.,TGTGCCAGCAGCCAAGAGATGGCCTATGGCTACACCTTC,CASSQEMAYGYTF
TRBD1,TRBV12-5,TRBJ1-1,few,TGTGCTAGTGCAGGAACAGGGGGCACTGAAGCTTTCTTT,CASAGTGGTEAFF
.,TRBV18,TRBJ2-6,.,TGTGCCAGCTCACGACCCGGACACTCTGGGGCCAACGTCCTGACTTTC,CASSRPGHSGANVLTF
.,TRBV5-4,TRBJ1-2,few,TGTGCCAGCAGCCTCAGCGGGGGAGGCTATGGCTACACCTTC,CASSLSGGGYGYTF
.,TRBV5-4,TRBJ1-6,few,TGTGCCAGCAGCCTTGAGTCTGCACCCCTCCACTTT,CASSLESAPLHF
.,TRBV27,TRBJ2-7,.,TGTGCCAGCAGTTTACGGGCGGAGGGGTACGAGCAGTACTTC,CASSLRAEGYEQYF
.,TRBV9,TRBJ2-1,few,TGTGCCAGCAGCGGCCTCGGGACTGCTGGGGGGAATGAGCAGTTCTTC,CASSGLGTAGGNEQFF
.,TRBV14,TRBJ2-5,.,TGTGCCAGCAGCCCCCGATGGAGGGCGCCCCAAGAGACCCAGTACTTC,CASSPRWRAPQETQYF
.,TRBV5-1,TRBJ2-3,.,TGCGCCAGCAGCCTTGGACAGTACACAGATACGCAGTATTTT,CASSLGQYTDTQYF
TRBD2,TRBV19,TRBJ2-5,.,TGTGCCAGTAGTACAGGGAGGGTCGAGACCCAGTACTTC,CASSTGRVETQYF
.,TRBV5-1,TRBJ1-2,.,TGCGCCAGCAGCTCCGACGGAGACTATGGCTACACCTTC,CASSSDGDYGYTF
TRBD1,TRBV29-1,TRBJ1-1,.,TGCAGCTTAGCGACAGGGATGGACACTGAAGCTTTCTTT,CSLATGMDTEAFF
.,TRBV11-3,TRBJ2-2,.,TGTGCCAGCAGAAAGGCGGGTGCCGGGGAGCTGTTTTTT,CASRKAGAGELFF
TRBD1,TRBV19,TRBJ1-1,few,TGTGCCAGTAGTATACAGGGGGCGGCCCTCCCCACTGAAGCTTTCTTT,CASSIQGAALPTEAFF
TRBD2,TRBV19,TRBJ2-1,.,TGTGCCAGTTCCCCTAGCGGGGGGGCAAATGAGCAGTTCTTC,CASSPSGGANEQFF
.,TRBV6-4,TRBJ2-5,.,TGTGCCAGCAGTCTTAACAGCCAAGAGACCCAGTACTTC,CASSLNSQETQYF
TRBD1,TRBV5-1,TRBJ1-1,.,TGCGCCAGCAGCTTTCAGGGGGTCGCTGAAGCTTTCTTT,CASSFQGVAEAFF
TRBD2,TRBV10-1,TRBJ2-2,few,TGCGCCAGCAGTGGAAATACGACTAGCGGGGGAAATCCGAACACCGGGGAGCTGTTTTTT,CASSGNTTSGGNPNTGELFF
.,TRBV19,TRBJ1-3,.,TGTGCCACCAAACTAGCTGGTACCTCTGGAAACACCATATATTTT,CATKLAGTSGNTIYF
.,TRBV7-2,TRBJ2-3,few,TGTGCCAGCAGCCTCGAACCCCTTATCGGGCAGTATTTT,CASSLEPLIGQYF
TRBD2,TRBV7-9,TRBJ2-7,few,TGTGCCAGCAGCCCCTCTCTAGCGGGGACCTACGAGCAGTACTTC,CASSPSLAGTYEQYF
.,TRBV11-3,TRBJ1-2,few,TGTGCCAGCAGCTTCGGGGAGGGCTATGGCTACACCTTC,CASSFGEGYGYTF
.,TRBV6-5,TRBJ2-2,few,TGTGCCAGCAGTTACTCGTTGAGGGCGGCCGGGGAGCTGTTTTTT,CASSYSLRAAGELFF
TRBD1,TRBV9,TRBJ1-2,many,TGTGCCAGCAGCGGGGACAGGGGTAACTATGGCTACACCTTC,CASSGDRGNYGYTF
.,TRBV5-4,TRBJ1-4,.,TGTGCCAGCAGCCTCCGACAGGTGGCTAATGAAAAACTGTTTTTT,CASSLRQVANEKLFF
TRBD1,TRBV6-1,TRBJ1-1,few,TGTGCCAGCAGACCCGGGACAGGGATTTCGACTGAAGCTTTCTTT,CASRPGTGISTEAFF
TRBD1,TRBV19,TRBJ1-5,.,TGTGCCAGTAGTCCCCATGTTGGAGGGGGCAAACAGCCCCAGCATTTT,CASSPHVGGGKQPQHF
TRBD1,TRBV5-8,TRBJ1-5,.,TGTGCCAGCAGCCAGGGACAGTATAGCAATCAGCCCCAGCATTTT,CASSQGQYSNQPQHF
TRBD1,TRBV7-2,TRBJ2-5,.,TGTGCCAGCAGCCGAGGGACAGGGAGGCGCCAAGAGACCCAGTACTTC,CASSRGTGRRQETQYF
.,TRBV28,TRBJ1-2,.,TGTGCCAGCAGCCAGGCCCCTCAGGGGTTTGGCTACACCTTC,CASSQAPQGFGYTF
.,TRBV6-5,TRBJ1-1,few,TGTGCCAGCAGTTACTCGATGGAGGTGAACACTGAAGCTTTCTTT,CASSYSMEVNTEAFF